These T cell receptor beta chains were read from a single sample in a study of T-cell memory formation after mild COVID-19. MiXCR, run by TCRdb on the 5' RACE reads, gives a single entry per CDR3 protein. The table records hundreds of thousands of distinct CDR3 sequences, approximately 22% of them present only once. Source material: PBMCs or a T cell subset sorted from them (not recorded which). Receptor source: a man aged 18 to 29 who had mild COVID-19 (a few samples of this study predate the infection). Cell type and time point are not known. Each CDR3 is given with its conserved first and last residue. Each record gives: D gene, CDR3 length, J gene, clone size, V gene, CDR3 protein, CDR3 DNA. The D gene is left open where the match is weak. The listing skips clone size in some rows; elsewhere it reads once, few, many or a size class.

NA 15 TRBJ2-3 few TRBV2 CASSRTRDLTDTQYF TGTGCCAGCTCCCGGACGAGGGACCTAACAGATACGCAGTATTTT
NA 14 TRBJ2-3 NA TRBV19 CASSFNLEVGTMYF TGTGCCAGTAGTTTCAACCTGGAAGTGGGGACAATGTATTTT
NA 18 TRBJ2-3 few TRBV5-1 CASGLTGPYMAGTDTQYF TGCGCCAGCGGATTGACCGGCCCCTACATGGCGGGCACAGATACGCAGTATTTT
NA 14 TRBJ1-6 few TRBV4-1 CASSQGRTNSPLHF TGCGCCAGCAGCCAAGGACGGACAAATTCACCCCTCCACTTT
NA 14 TRBJ1-1 few TRBV25-1 CASTTMGWGTEAFF TGTGCCAGCACCACGATGGGGTGGGGCACTGAAGCTTTCTTT
NA 13 TRBJ1-2 few TRBV11-2 CASSPGTHYGYTF TGTGCCAGCAGCCCTGGGACGCATTATGGCTACACCTTC
NA 14 TRBJ1-6 NA TRBV19 CASSTRPYNSPLHF TGTGCCAGTAGTACTCGGCCCTATAATTCACCCCTCCACTTT
NA 15 TRBJ1-1 few TRBV5-1 CASSYRQARGTEAFF TGCGCCAGCAGCTACCGACAGGCAAGGGGCACTGAAGCTTTCTTT
NA 17 TRBJ1-1 few TRBV4-1 CASSQPRGVAPNTEAFF TGCGCCAGCAGCCAACCCCGGGGGGTTGCGCCAAACACTGAAGCTTTCTTT
NA 13 TRBJ1-2 few TRBV5-1 CASSLQEVYGYTF TGCGCCAGCAGCCTACAGGAGGTCTATGGCTACACCTTC
NA 14 TRBJ1-2 few TRBV24-1 CATSGTGLSYGYTF TGTGCCACCAGTGGAACCGGCCTCTCCTATGGCTACACCTTC
TRBD2 17 TRBJ2-1 NA TRBV10-3 CAIKDSGGPSSYNEQFF TGTGCCATCAAGGATAGCGGGGGGCCGAGCTCCTACAATGAGCAGTTCTTC
NA 13 TRBJ2-5 NA TRBV10-2 CASTRGEGETQYF TGCGCCAGCACTAGGGGGGAGGGAGAGACCCAGTACTTC
TRBD2 16 TRBJ2-5 few TRBV4-3 CASSQELAGGQETQYF TGCGCCAGCAGCCAAGAACTAGCGGGGGGGCAAGAGACCCAGTACTTC
NA 11 TRBJ2-5 few TRBV5-6 CASSFFETQYF TGTGCCAGCAGCTTTTTCGAGACCCAGTACTTC
NA 15 TRBJ1-2 few TRBV7-8 CASSLVPESRYGYTF TGTGCCAGCAGCTTAGTACCCGAATCACGTTATGGCTACACCTTC
NA 15 TRBJ2-1 many TRBV7-2 CASSSQGGGFNEQFF TGTGCCAGCAGCTCCCAGGGGGGGGGATTCAATGAGCAGTTCTTC
TRBD2 11 TRBJ2-1 NA TRBV20-1 CRAGGNNEQFF TGCAGGGCGGGAGGGAACAATGAGCAGTTCTTC
TRBD2 17 TRBJ2-5 NA TRBV5-1 CASSLGLDAGGQETQYF TGCGCCAGCAGCTTGGGCCTTGACGCGGGGGGTCAAGAGACCCAGTACTTC
NA 16 TRBJ2-3 few TRBV3-1 CASSQGRVGVTDTQYF TGTGCCAGCAGCCAAGGGCGTGTTGGCGTAACAGATACGCAGTATTTT
NA 13 TRBJ1-5 NA TRBV3-1 CASSQAGDQPQHF TGTGCCAGCAGCCAAGCCGGGGATCAGCCCCAGCATTTT
NA 15 TRBJ2-2 NA TRBV24-1 CATSQDGRRTGELFF TGTGCCACCAGTCAGGACGGGAGACGGACCGGGGAGCTGTTTTTT
NA 12 TRBJ2-6 few TRBV24-1 CATSQAGNVLTF TGTGCCACCAGTCAGGCAGGGAACGTCCTGACTTTC
NA 13 TRBJ2-1 few TRBV3-1 CASSQSPVDEQFF TGTGCCAGCAGCCAAAGCCCAGTCGATGAGCAGTTCTTC
NA 14 TRBJ2-5 NA TRBV19 CASRLTVTGETQYF TGTGCCAGTAGACTCACCGTCACAGGAGAGACCCAGTACTTC
TRBD2 15 TRBJ2-5 NA TRBV27 CASSLSGLAGETQYF TGTGCCAGCAGTTTATCCGGACTAGCGGGGGAGACCCAGTACTTC
TRBD2 13 TRBJ2-5 many TRBV6-6 CASRAGSQETQYF TGTGCCAGCAGAGCGGGGTCGCAAGAGACCCAGTACTTC
TRBD1 17 TRBJ2-7 few TRBV25-1 CASSESGRQGRSYEQYF TGTGCCAGCAGTGAATCGGGGCGACAGGGGCGCTCCTACGAGCAGTACTTC
TRBD1 11 TRBJ1-2 few TRBV29-1 CSVQGDYGYTF TGCAGCGTACAGGGGGACTATGGCTACACCTTC
TRBD2 15 TRBJ2-3 few TRBV5-4 CASSRLAGITDTQYF TGTGCCAGCAGCAGACTAGCGGGGATCACAGATACGCAGTATTTT
NA 17 TRBJ1-2 few TRBV12-3/TRBV12-4 CASTLGGAAPRPYGYTF TGTGCCAGCACCCTCGGAGGTGCCGCCCCAAGGCCGTATGGCTACACCTTC
NA 14 TRBJ2-3 few TRBV5-1 CASSSTASTDTQYF TGCGCCAGCAGCTCGACAGCGAGCACAGATACGCAGTATTTT
NA 14 TRBJ1-5 few TRBV10-3 CAISERQGEQPQHF TGTGCCATCAGTGAGAGGCAGGGCGAGCAGCCCCAGCATTTT
NA 16 TRBJ1-1 few TRBV7-2 CASSLARGGRDAEAFF TGTGCCAGCAGCTTAGCCCGTGGGGGGAGGGACGCTGAAGCTTTCTTT
NA 14 TRBJ2-7 NA TRBV4-2 CASSTEGVGYEQYF TGTGCCAGCAGCACCGAGGGGGTGGGTTACGAGCAGTACTTC
NA 14 TRBJ1-5 NA TRBV20-1 CSARDTGSGQPQHF TGCAGTGCTAGAGATACCGGGAGCGGTCAGCCCCAGCATTTT
TRBD1 15 TRBJ2-2 NA TRBV7-9 CASSPGTGARGELFF TGTGCCAGCAGCCCCGGGACAGGGGCACGAGGGGAGCTGTTTTTT
NA 11 TRBJ1-2 NA TRBV6-5 CASRIGGGYTF TGTGCCAGCAGGATCGGGGGAGGCTACACCTTC
NA 17 TRBJ2-2 NA TRBV18 CASSRTTFDRHTGELFF TGTGCCAGCTCACGTACCACCTTTGACAGACACACCGGGGAGCTGTTTTTT
TRBD1 16 TRBJ1-2 NA TRBV20-1 CSAEGGTGLANYGYTF TGCAGTGCTGAGGGGGGGACAGGGTTAGCTAACTATGGCTACACCTTC